The clone carrying this T cell receptor (beta chain) was detected only once. Its target is not known. The sample comes from a study of graft-versus-host responses after intestinal transplantation. Germline assignment: CDR1 MRHNA and CDR2 SNTAGT. V lost 3 bases and J lost 1; bases outside the gene matches: 6. CDR3 length: 17 residues. Clones were read by immunoSEQ multiplex PCR, and TCRdb kept only the in-frame ones, dropping some. The sample yields about 120,000 clones, 90% to 95% seen once. The source is a human donor who received an intestinal transplant. This sample comprised unstimulated CD4+ T cells sorted from spleen or lymph node cells, obtained before intestinal transplant. The chain recombines TRBV6-4 with TRBJ2-1; 10 bases map to TRBD2. CDR3 loop: CASSDTWTSGSYNEQFF. The CDR3 nucleotides read TGTGCCAGCAGTGATACCTGGACTAGCGGATCCTACAATGAGCAGTTCTTC.